The clone carrying this T cell receptor (beta chain) was counted a few times. Antigen specificity is unknown. What was sequenced were expressed TCRB transcripts, since all of the isolated RNA had been reverse transcribed. The protocol was immunoSEQ multiplex PCR, while the TCRdb copy is restricted to in-frame clones and leaves out a portion. The table lists about 340,000 clones, roughly 12% of them singletons. The data were obtained in a study of beta chain features in type 1 diabetes. Study conclusions and caveats: Among all four CD4+ subsets, Type 1 diabetes patients had TCRB CDR3s that were moderately but significantly shorter. Patients showed naive, central memory and Treg TCRB repertoires that appeared more similar than those of healthy donors.

Germline V gene sequence: CDR1 SGHRS, CDR2 YFSETQ. This CDR3 has 14 residues. The ends were cut back, 4 bases at V and 4 bases at J, with 15 bases in the middle. Via the markers CD45RO/CCR7/CD25/CD127/CD95/CD27, stem cell-like memory, regulatory, central memory and naive CD4+ cells were sorted. The sequence was obtained from a woman younger than 30 with type 1 diabetes. The chain combines TRBV5-1 with TRBJ2-7; a weak D match, TRBD1 (7 bases). The sample consisted of naive CD4+ T cells from blood. The CDR3, as DNA: TGCGCCAGCAGCCAGGACTACAGGGGATACGAGCAGTACTTC. Translating it yields CASSQDYRGYEQYF.